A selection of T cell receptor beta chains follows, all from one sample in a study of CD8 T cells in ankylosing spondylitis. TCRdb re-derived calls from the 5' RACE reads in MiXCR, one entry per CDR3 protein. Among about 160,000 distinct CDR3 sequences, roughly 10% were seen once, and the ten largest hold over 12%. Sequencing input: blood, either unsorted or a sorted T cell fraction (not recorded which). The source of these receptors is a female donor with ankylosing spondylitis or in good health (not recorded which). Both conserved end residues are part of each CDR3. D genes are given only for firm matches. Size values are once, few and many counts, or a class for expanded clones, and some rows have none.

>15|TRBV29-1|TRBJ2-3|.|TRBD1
CSVEVTGLGTDTQYF
TGCAGCGTTGAAGTGACAGGGCTGGGCACAGATACGCAGTATTTT
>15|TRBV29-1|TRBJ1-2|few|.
CSVTLAGRPGYGYTF
TGCAGCGTCACCCTGGCGGGGAGGCCCGGCTATGGCTACACCTTC
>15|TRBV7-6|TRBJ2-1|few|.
CASSRTVIGSNEQFF
TGTGCCAGCAGCAGGACAGTAATAGGGTCCAATGAGCAGTTCTTC
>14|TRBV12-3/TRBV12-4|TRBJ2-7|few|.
CASSLRELTYEQYF
TGTGCCAGCAGTTTAAGGGAATTAACCTACGAGCAGTACTTC
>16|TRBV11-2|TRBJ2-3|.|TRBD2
CASSLSPSGPIGTQYF
TGTGCCAGCAGCTTAAGCCCTAGCGGGCCCATTGGAACGCAGTATTTT
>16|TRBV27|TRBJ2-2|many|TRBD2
CASRAGASSGTGELFF
TGTGCCAGCAGAGCGGGGGCGTCTAGCGGCACCGGGGAGCTGTTTTTT
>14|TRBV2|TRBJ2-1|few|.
CASNTGLDLGEQFF
TGTGCCAGCAACACGGGACTCGATTTGGGTGAGCAGTTCTTC
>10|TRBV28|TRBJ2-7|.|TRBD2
CAWGGWKLYF
TGTGCATGGGGAGGGTGGAAATTGTACTTC
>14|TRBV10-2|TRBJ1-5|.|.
CASSEDTIGQPQHF
TGCGCCAGCAGTGAGGACACTATCGGGCAGCCCCAGCATTTT
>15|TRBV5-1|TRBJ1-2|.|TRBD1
CASSLDPGGVDGYTF
TGCGCCAGCAGCTTGGATCCAGGGGGGGTCGATGGCTACACCTTC
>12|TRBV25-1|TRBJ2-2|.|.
CASSAPLGELFF
TGTGCCAGCAGTGCCCCACTCGGGGAGCTGTTTTTT
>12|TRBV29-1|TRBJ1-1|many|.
CSVKGQGQEAFF
TGCAGCGTGAAGGGTCAGGGGCAGGAAGCTTTCTTT
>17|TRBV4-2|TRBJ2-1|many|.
CASSQDDGLAPNNEQFF
TGTGCCAGCAGCCAAGATGATGGGCTAGCGCCCAACAATGAGCAGTTCTTC
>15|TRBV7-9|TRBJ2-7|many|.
CASSLKDSPPYEQYF
TGTGCCAGCAGCTTAAAGGACAGTCCCCCCTACGAGCAGTACTTC
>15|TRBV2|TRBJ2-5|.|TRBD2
CASSYTSGAQETQYF
TGTGCCAGCAGCTACACTAGCGGGGCCCAAGAGACCCAGTACTTC
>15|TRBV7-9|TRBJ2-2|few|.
CASSSPAGETGELFF
TGTGCCAGCAGCTCCCCGGCAGGAGAGACCGGGGAGCTGTTTTTT
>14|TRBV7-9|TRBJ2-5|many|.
CASSAPLRQETQYF
TGTGCCAGCAGCGCCCCGTTGAGGCAAGAGACCCAGTACTTC
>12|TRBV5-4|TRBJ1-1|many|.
CASSGGNTEAFF
TGTGCCTCGAGCGGGGGGAACACTGAAGCTTTCTTT
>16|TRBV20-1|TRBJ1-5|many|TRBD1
CSARSQGDSENQPQHF
TGCAGTGCTAGAAGCCAAGGGGACAGCGAAAATCAGCCCCAGCATTTT
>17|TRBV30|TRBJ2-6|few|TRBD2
CAWSGLAGVSGANVLTF
TGTGCCTGGAGTGGACTAGCGGGAGTATCTGGGGCCAACGTCCTGACTTTC
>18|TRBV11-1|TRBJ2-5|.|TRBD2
CASSPNRLAGGARETQYF
TGTGCCAGCAGTCCTAACCGACTAGCGGGTGGCGCACGAGAGACCCAGTACTTC
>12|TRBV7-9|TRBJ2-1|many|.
CASTGRYNEQFF
TGTGCCAGCACGGGCAGGTACAATGAGCAGTTCTTC
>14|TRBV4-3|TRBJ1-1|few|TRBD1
CASSQDNGQGRAFF
TGCGCCAGCAGCCAAGACAATGGACAGGGTCGAGCTTTCTTT
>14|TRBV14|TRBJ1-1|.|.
CASSQDDVLTEAFF
TGTGCCAGCAGCCAAGATGACGTTCTCACTGAAGCTTTCTTT
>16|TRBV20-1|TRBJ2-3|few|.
CSARVPGGTSTDTQYF
TGCAGTGCTAGGGTCCCCGGCGGGACTAGCACAGATACGCAGTATTTT
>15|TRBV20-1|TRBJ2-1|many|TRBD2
CSARNQTSGRGRQFF
TGCAGTGCTAGGAATCAGACTAGCGGGAGGGGCCGGCAGTTCTTC
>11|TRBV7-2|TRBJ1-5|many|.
CASSLTRPQHF
TGTGCCAGCAGCCTTACCAGGCCCCAGCATTTT
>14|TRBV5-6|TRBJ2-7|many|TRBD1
CASSLGQGYNEQYF
TGTGCCAGCAGCTTGGGACAGGGGTACAACGAGCAGTACTTC
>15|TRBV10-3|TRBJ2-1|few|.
CAISYSGRGDYEQFF
TGTGCCATCAGTTATAGCGGAAGGGGGGACTATGAGCAGTTCTTC
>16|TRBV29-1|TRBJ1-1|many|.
CSVGRMGRDMNTEAFF
TGCAGCGTTGGGAGGATGGGCAGAGACATGAACACTGAAGCTTTCTTT
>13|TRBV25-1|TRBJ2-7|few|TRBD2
CASSQNGGREQYF
TGTGCCAGCAGTCAAAATGGCGGGAGGGAGCAGTACTTC
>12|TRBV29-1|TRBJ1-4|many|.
CSVGLQGPTQFF
TGCAGCGTGGGCCTACAGGGACCCACTCAGTTTTTT
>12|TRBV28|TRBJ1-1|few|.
CASSRDGLRAFF
TGTGCCAGCAGTAGAGACGGGTTGAGGGCTTTCTTT
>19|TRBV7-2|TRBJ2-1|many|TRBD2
CASSLPLAGGGSSYNEQFF
TGTGCCAGCAGCTTGCCCTTAGCGGGAGGAGGGAGCTCCTACAATGAGCAGTTCTTC
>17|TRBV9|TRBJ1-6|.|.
CASSVNRESSYNSPLHF
TGTGCCAGCAGCGTGAACAGGGAAAGCTCCTATAATTCACCCCTCCACTTT
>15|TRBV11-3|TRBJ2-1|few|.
CASSHSRSGLGEQFF
TGTGCCAGCAGTCATTCAAGGTCGGGGTTAGGTGAGCAGTTCTTC
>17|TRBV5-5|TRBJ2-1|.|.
CASSLEASAISYNEQFF
TGTGCCAGCAGCTTGGAAGCTAGCGCCATCTCCTACAATGAGCAGTTCTTC
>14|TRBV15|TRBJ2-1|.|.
CATSTWDSRDEQFF
TGTGCCACCAGCACTTGGGACTCGAGGGATGAGCAGTTCTTC
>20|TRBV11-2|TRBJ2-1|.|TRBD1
CASSREWRGRQGSSYNEQFF
TGTGCCAGCAGTCGGGAGTGGAGGGGGCGACAGGGGAGCTCCTACAATGAGCAGTTCTTC
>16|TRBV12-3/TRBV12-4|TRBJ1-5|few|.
CASSLEGAPGSQPQHF
TGTGCCAGCAGTTTAGAAGGGGCCCCAGGGAGTCAGCCCCAGCATTTT
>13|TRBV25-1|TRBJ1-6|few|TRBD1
CASSTGGGSPLHF
TGTGCCAGCAGCACAGGGGGGGGTTCACCCCTCCACTTT
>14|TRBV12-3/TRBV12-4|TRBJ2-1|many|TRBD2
CASSFEGGAMSGVF
TGTGCCAGCAGTTTTGAGGGAGGGGCAATGAGCGGGGTCTTC
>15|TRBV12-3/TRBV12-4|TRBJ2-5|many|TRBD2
CASSPGLAGAETQYF
TGTGCCAGCAGTCCCGGACTAGCGGGAGCAGAGACCCAGTACTTC
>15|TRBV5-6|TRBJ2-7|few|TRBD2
CASSPISGRGYEQYF
TGTGCCAGCAGCCCAATCAGCGGGAGAGGCTACGAGCAGTACTTC
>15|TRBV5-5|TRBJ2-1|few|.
CASSEHSSSYNEQFF
TGTGCCAGCAGCGAGCACTCGAGCTCCTACAATGAGCAGTTCTTC
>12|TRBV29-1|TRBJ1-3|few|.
CSVEEEGNTIYF
TGCAGCGTTGAAGAAGAGGGAAACACCATATATTTT
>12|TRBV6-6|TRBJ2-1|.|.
CASSPGWNEQFF
TGTGCCAGCAGCCCGGGGTGGAATGAGCAGTTCTTC
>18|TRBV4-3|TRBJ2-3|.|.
CASSQEGLAEGGTDTQYF
TGCGCCAGCAGCCAAGAGGGGCTAGCGGAGGGGGGCACAGATACGCAGTATTTT
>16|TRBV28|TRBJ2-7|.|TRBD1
CASSLSQDRLAYEQYF
TGTGCCAGCAGTTTATCCCAGGACAGGTTAGCCTACGAGCAGTACTTC
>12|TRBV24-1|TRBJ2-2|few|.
CATSDLAGELFF
TGTGCCACCAGTGATCTAGCCGGGGAGCTGTTTTTT
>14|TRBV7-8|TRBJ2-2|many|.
CASSPRGGAGELFF
TGTGCCAGCAGCCCAAGGGGTGGGGCCGGGGAGCTGTTTTTT
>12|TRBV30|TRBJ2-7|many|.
CAWCEHSREQYF
TGTGCCTGGTGCGAGCATTCCAGGGAGCAGTACTTC
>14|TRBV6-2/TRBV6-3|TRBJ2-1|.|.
CASSAWGARLEQFF
TGTGCCAGCAGCGCCTGGGGGGCAAGGCTTGAGCAGTTCTTC
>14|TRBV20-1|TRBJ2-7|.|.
CSARVGQGLYEQYF
TGCAGTGCTAGAGTGGGCCAGGGGCTCTACGAGCAGTACTTC
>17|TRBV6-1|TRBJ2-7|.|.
CASSEEERVFLSYEQYF
TGTGCCAGCAGTGAAGAGGAGCGCGTATTCCTATCCTACGAGCAGTACTTC